The clone carrying this T cell receptor beta chain was counted once. Its antigen is still unknown. The sample belongs to a study of shared clonotypes between healthy human individuals. Germline V gives CDR1 MDHEN, CDR2 SYDVKM. This CDR3 has 15 amino acids. J was trimmed by 3 bases and V by 6 bases; bases with no gene match: 5. Findings of the study overall: Estimated clonotype richness was generally higher in naive than memory subsets. Researchers sampled blood only, noting tissue repertoires likely differ.

It was into CD45RA+ naive and CD45RA-negative memory subsets that the CD4+ cells were split. Here immunoSEQ multiplex PCR was the method, and the copy in TCRdb shows in-frame clones only, minus some. Here the sample spans around 2.5 million clones, under 95% being singletons. This chain links TRBV28 with TRBJ2-7; TRBD2 agrees at 13 bases. The sequence was obtained from a man between 18 and 35 years old in good health. Some clones in this sample may be carry-over from other donors' samples. The source material was naive CD4+ T cells from PBMCs. Stated subset: CD45RA+ positively selected. The CDR3 nucleotides are TGTGCCAGCAGCAGGACTAGCGGGAGATTCTACGAGCAGTACTTC. Residues: CASSRTSGRFYEQYF.